This T cell receptor (beta chain) was recorded in a study of regulatory T cells in long-lasting Graves disease. Study-wide findings and caveats: Persistent patients shared under 3,000 public clonotypes among themselves. Newly diagnosed patients shared fewer, at around 970. TCR diversity was lower in persistent than newly diagnosed Graves' disease.

Construction of TCR beta libraries relied on iRepertoire HTBI primers and on Arm-PCR targeting CDR3 regions. TCRdb called the multiplex PCR reads again in MiXCR, with one record for every CDR3 protein. The sample holds approximately 490,000 distinct CDR3 sequences, around 15% seen once. Specified time point: newly diagnosed GD, antithyroid drugs for less than 3 months. TCR sequences were obtained from RNA taken from PBMCs. EDTA tubes collected roughly 9.6 milliliters of peripheral blood. This clonotype occurred many times. Its specificity is unknown. Germline CDR1 SGHAT, CDR2 FQNNGV. The length of the CDR3 is 15 residues. Trimming pared 1 base from V and 8 bases from J, leaving 14 bases between. These same records also appear under a second study, on T cells in Graves' hyperthyroidism and ophthalmopathy. That work contributes: In the first-round RT-PCR of the TCR CDR3, the HTBI primer set was used.

This chain joins TRBV11-2 and TRBJ1-4; a weak D match, TRBD1 (5 bases). This TCR derives from a man aged 35-49 years with Graves disease. Sequences were derived from peripheral blood mononuclear cells (PBMCs), sampled at new diagnosis, from a patient treated with antithyroid drugs. The CDR3 here is CASSLATSGGEKLFF. DNA for the CDR3: TGTGCCAGCAGCTTAGCCACTTCGGGGGGAGAAAAACTGTTTTTT.